This entry describes one T cell receptor (beta chain). Antigen unknown. The sample belongs to a study of T cell responses to AZD1222 COVID-19 vaccine. The overall study: Second doses at about 4 or about 12 weeks were pooled. Findings and caveats of the study: Within unmutated variant regions lay the reported targets of nearly half of spike-specific TCRs. Baseline seropositivity occurred in only a handful of AZD1222 recipients.

With V trimmed by 0 bases and J by 2 bases, 3 bases remained unmatched. Germline assignment: CDR1 MDHEN and CDR2 SYDVKM. The CDR3 loop spans 15 amino acids. Sequenced by immunoSEQ multiplex PCR; TCRdb stores in-frame clones only, minus some. The table records around 180,000 clones, approximately 86% of them present only once. The receptor was derived from an adult in good health. The V and J genes are TRBV28 and TRBJ1-2; TRBD1 agrees at 7 bases. The sample in question was peripheral blood, obtained on day 0 of AZD1222 vaccination. CDR3 in DNA: TGTGCCAGCAGTTTATGGCAGGGGGTCAACTATGGCTACACCTTC. Protein product: CASSLWQGVNYGYTF.